A selection of T cell receptor beta chains follows, all from one sample in a study of cytomegalovirus exposure and HLA in healthy donors. TCRdb's table, derived via immunoSEQ multiplex PCR, lists solely in-frame clones and lacks some. The sample yields under 200,000 clones, 65% to 90% seen once. Sequencing was performed on PBMCs. The receptors originated from a human donor in good health. Each CDR3 is given with its conserved first and last residue. The D gene is left open where the match is weak. Not all rows give a size; the values are once, few, many and, for expanded clones, a class.

cdr3_nt | cdr3_aa | clone_size | j_call | d_call | v_call
TGCGCCAGCAGCTTTCCGGAGAATCTAGCGGGGGCCCAAGAGACCCAGTACTTC | CASSFPENLAGAQETQYF | once | TRBJ2-5 | TRBD2 | TRBV5-1
TGTGCCAGCAGCGTAGGGGGAGGGGTGTCCTACGAGCAGTACTTC | CASSVGGGVSYEQYF | . | TRBJ2-7 | TRBD2 | TRBV9
TGTGCCGGCAGCTGGCAGGGGGCGTTGGATGAAAAACTGTTTTTT | CAGSWQGALDEKLFF | once | TRBJ1-4 | TRBD1 | TRBV7-9
TGCGCCAGCAGCCAGGACAGGGGCTATTACGAGCAGTACTTC | CASSQDRGYYEQYF | . | TRBJ2-7 | TRBD1 | TRBV4-3
TGCACCAGCAGCCAAGAATCGGGACAGGGGAACTATGGCTACACCTTC | CTSSQESGQGNYGYTF | . | TRBJ1-2 | . | TRBV1
TGTGCCAGCAGTTACTCGCCACACTCTGGAAACACCATATATTTT | CASSYSPHSGNTIYF | few | TRBJ1-3 | . | TRBV6-5
TGTGCCAGCAGGGGAGCAGGGGGGACTAATGAAAAACTGTTTTTT | CASRGAGGTNEKLFF | once | TRBJ1-4 | TRBD1 | TRBV6-5
TGTGCCAGCACCACGGGCAGGGGCCATTATAGATCCTACGAGCAGTACTTC | CASTTGRGHYRSYEQYF | . | TRBJ2-7 | . | TRBV6-7
TGTGCCAGCAGCGTAGCTGCGGGGGTTCCGCATGAGCAGTTCTTC | CASSVAAGVPHEQFF | . | TRBJ2-1 | TRBD2 | TRBV9
TGTGCCAGCCAGAACGAGAACACTGAAGCTTTCTTT | CASQNENTEAFF | . | TRBJ1-1 | . | TRBV6-5
TGTGCCAGCAGTTACTCGACAGGAGACTTGGCCTACGAGCAGTACTTC | CASSYSTGDLAYEQYF | . | TRBJ2-7 | . | TRBV27
TGTGCCAGCAGTCCTCACCATGGGACACTCTATGGCTACACCTTC | CASSPHHGTLYGYTF | . | TRBJ1-2 | . | TRBV7-2
TGTGCCAGCAGCTTAGCTGGACGCGGGGACTATGGCTACACCTTC | CASSLAGRGDYGYTF | few | TRBJ1-2 | . | TRBV7-9
TGTGCCAGCAGTGCGGACATCTCCTACAATGAGCAGTTCTTC | CASSADISYNEQFF | few | TRBJ2-1 | . | TRBV6-1
TGCGCCAGCAGCCAGACGGGAGCCTTTTCCTACGAGCAGTACTTC | CASSQTGAFSYEQYF | . | TRBJ2-7 | . | TRBV5-1
TGTGCCAGCAGCGTAAGCGGGGGGCCAGACGAGCAGTACTTC | CASSVSGGPDEQYF | . | TRBJ2-7 | TRBD2 | TRBV9
TGTGCTAGCAGCGCGAGGACAGGAGCTGGAAACACCATATATTTT | CASSARTGAGNTIYF | . | TRBJ1-3 | TRBD1 | TRBV7-7
TGTGCCAGCAGTTACTCATACAGGGGACCCTATGGCTACACCTTC | CASSYSYRGPYGYTF | . | TRBJ1-2 | TRBD1 | TRBV6-5
TGCGCCAGCAGCCAAGATAGGGGCTACGAGCAGTACTTC | CASSQDRGYEQYF | . | TRBJ2-7 | . | TRBV4-3
TGTGCCAGCAGTCCGACAGGCGCCTCTGGAAACACCATATATTTT | CASSPTGASGNTIYF | once | TRBJ1-3 | . | TRBV2
TGTGCCAGCAGTGAAGGGACAGGGTCCTACAATGAGCAGTTCTTC | CASSEGTGSYNEQFF | . | TRBJ2-1 | TRBD1 | TRBV6-4
TGTGCCAGTAGTATACTAGCGGGGGGTGGAGAGACCCAGTACTTC | CASSILAGGGETQYF | . | TRBJ2-5 | TRBD2 | TRBV19
TGTGCCAGCAGCGCGGCGGACAGCGCCGTTAGCAATCAGCCCCAGCATTTT | CASSAADSAVSNQPQHF | . | TRBJ1-5 | . | TRBV5-4
TGTGCCAGCAGCTTAGTAGGAGTCACCGGGGAGCTGTTTTTT | CASSLVGVTGELFF | . | TRBJ2-2 | . | TRBV11-2
TGTGCCAGCAGCCCGCCTTGGGGTGCGGGGGACACCGGGGAGCTGTTTTTT | CASSPPWGAGDTGELFF | . | TRBJ2-2 | TRBD2 | TRBV7-8
TGTGCCAGCGAAGACAGGCACATAGCCAAAAACATTCAGTACTTC | CASEDRHIAKNIQYF | . | TRBJ2-4 | . | TRBV13
TGTGCCAGCAGCAAAGCTCGGGAGCAGTACTTC | CASSKAREQYF | . | TRBJ2-7 | . | TRBV21-1